These 20 T cell receptor beta chains were sequenced from one sample in a study of early T cells in non-severe SARS-CoV-2 infection. In TCRdb, the 5' RACE reads were re-called with MiXCR into one record per CDR3 protein. The repertoire consists of 70,000 or so distinct CDR3 sequences, with roughly an eighth occurring once and the leading ten covering about 14%. Sequencing was carried out using whole blood. The source of these receptors is an adult who was a healthcare worker with PCR-confirmed SARS-CoV-2 infection or an uninfected control (not recorded which).

This clonotype was observed a few times. The chain employs TRBV7-9 and TRBJ2-1; tentative D call: TRBD2 (5 bases). This CDR3 is built from 15 residues. V gave up 1 base and J gave up 1 base, with 8 bases separating them. CDR1 and CDR2 (germline): SEHNR, FQNEAQ (reference sequence). The CDR3 spells CASSLGTFSYNEQFF. The CDR3 DNA follows: TGTGCCAGCAGCTTAGGGACTTTTTCCTACAATGAGCAGTTCTTC.

The sample holds a few counts of this clonotype. This sequence joins TRBV30 and TRBJ2-3, with no clear D. CDR1 is GTSNPN, CDR2 SVGIG, per germline (reference sequence). The CDR3 runs to 13 residues. Trimming removed 0 bases at V and 2 bases at J, with 6 bases between. The chain's CDR3 is CAWSVSYTDTQYF. CDR3 DNA sequence: TGTGCCTGGAGTGTCTCCTACACAGATACGCAGTATTTT.

The sample holds a few counts of this clonotype. J is TRBJ1-4 and V is TRBV27; 9 nucleotides line up with TRBD1. The CDR3 consists of 14 residues. CDR1 MNHEY and CDR2 SMNVEV come from the germline V gene (reference sequence). Trimming took 5 bases from V and 4 from J; bases not matched to a gene: 2. Here the CDR3 DNA reads TGTGCCAGCAGTCACAGGGGGCTTAATGAAAAACTGTTTTTT. It specifies CASSHRGLNEKLFF.

This clonotype was picked up many times. The chain links TRBV7-9 to TRBJ1-6, with a possible D match to TRBD1 (5 bases). V was clipped by 5 bases and J by 7 bases, with 15 bases between them. The CDR3 loop spans 15 amino acids. Germline V gene data show CDR1 as SEHNR and CDR2 as FQNEAQ (reference sequence). The DNA of the CDR3 is TGTGCCAGCAGCCCTTCCGGGGGGGGGAATTCACCCCTCCACTTT. It yields the protein CASSPSGGGNSPLHF.

V gene TRBV21-1 combines with J gene TRBJ2-7; the DNA was not used to check the table's D call, TRBD1. TRBV21-1 is assigned pseudogene status. This CDR3 region has 15 residues. The CDR3 region is CASSKGGGTVYEQYF. In DNA, the CDR3 is TGTGCCAGCAGCAAAGGGGGCGGGACAGTTTACGAGCAGTACTTC.

This clonotype was counted at least ten times. This chain joins TRBV9 and TRBJ2-2; D is tentatively TRBD1 or TRBD2 (5 bases each). V was trimmed by 0 bases and J by 5 bases, leaving 8 bases between them. Looked up from germline, CDR1 is SGDLS and CDR2 is YYNGEE. The CDR3 covers 14 residues. The CDR3 coding sequence is TGTGCCAGCAGCGTAGTTGAGGGGACCGGGGAGCTGTTTTTT. Encoded protein: CASSVVEGTGELFF.

There are a few counts of this clonotype. This CDR3 reads CASSLSAGSGNTIYF. Here the CDR3 DNA reads TGTGCCAGCAGCTTATCGGCCGGCTCTGGAAACACCATATATTTT. The chain is built from TRBV7-8 and TRBJ1-3; D ambiguous. V shed 2 bases and J shed 0 bases, with 8 bases lying between them. Germline V gene sequence: CDR1 SGHVS, CDR2 FQNEAQ. The CDR3 length is 15 residues.

This clonotype appeared a few times. The chain employs TRBV20-1 and TRBJ2-3; the D gene is possibly TRBD2 (5 bases). The V end was cut by 3 bases, the J end by 5 bases, with 9 bases between. Germline V gives CDR1 DFQATT, CDR2 SNEGSKA (reference sequence). The CDR3 length is 12 residues. The CDR3 DNA reads TGCAGTGCTAGTGTCGGAGGAGATACGCAGTATTTT. Protein: CSASVGGDTQYF.

The chain has TRBV5-4 and TRBJ1-1; D is ambiguous. Germline V gene lookup returns CDR1 SGHNT and CDR2 YYREEE (reference sequence). The CDR3 sequence is 14 residues long. V dropped 2 bases and J dropped 4 bases, with 12 bases sitting between them. The CDR3 nucleotides are TGTGCCAGCAGCTTTAGAGACAACCGCACTGAAGCTTTCTTT. Translating gives CASSFRDNRTEAFF.

This chain links TRBV6-1 with TRBJ1-1; D is uncertain. This CDR3 contains 15 residues. Between the trimmed V and J ends, which lost 3 bases and 0 bases, there was a span of 11 bases. Germline V lookup: CDR1 MNHNS, CDR2 SASEGT. Written as DNA, the CDR3 is TGTGCCAGCAGTGACCACATCCCGTTGAACACTGAAGCTTTCTTT. Translation gives CASSDHIPLNTEAFF.

This chain connects TRBV2 to TRBJ2-3; D not certain. The CDR3 contains 13 residues. The V and J ends lost 8 bases and 4 bases respectively, with 13 bases between them. Germline V CDR1 and CDR2: SNHLY, FYNNEI. CDR3 nucleotides: TGTGCCAGCCGGTTTCACGGCGCAGATACGCAGTATTTT. This gives the protein CASRFHGADTQYF. Drawing the rest from reference TRBV2 and TRBJ2-3, the complete variable domain is EPEVTQTPSHQVTQMGQEVILRCVPISNHLYFYWYRQILGQKVEFLVSFYNNEISEKSEIFDDQFSVERPDGSNFTLKIRSTKLEDSAMYFCASRFHGADTQYFGPGTRLTVL.

This clonotype occurred many times. The rearrangement uses TRBV7-6 and TRBJ1-3; D remains unclear. The germline V gene encodes CDR1 SGHVS and CDR2 FNYEAQ. V gave up 3 bases and J gave up 4 bases, with 16 bases separating them. The CDR3 has 16 amino acids. The CDR3 sequence is CASSFKLGISGNTIYF. The CDR3, as DNA: TGTGCCAGCAGCTTTAAGTTGGGGATTTCCGGAAACACCATATATTTT.

The gene calls are TRBV12-3 or TRBV12-4 and TRBJ2-1, with 9 bases identical to TRBD2. The J segment lost 0 bases and the V segment lost 5 bases, leaving 2 bases of the junction unmatched. The CDR3 consists of 15 residues. CDR3 sequence: CASSQRGDSYNEQFF. The CDR3 nucleotides are TGTGCCAGCAGTCAGCGGGGGGACTCCTACAATGAGCAGTTCTTC.

There are a few counts of this clonotype. The J gene is TRBJ2-7, the V gene TRBV15, with 9 bases identical to TRBD1. The CDR3 is 14 residues long. Per the germline V gene, CDR1 is LNHNV and CDR2 is YYDKDF (reference sequence). The J segment lost 4 bases and the V segment lost 6 bases, leaving 7 bases of the junction unmatched. CDR3 sequence (DNA): TGTGCCACCAGTGGGGACAGGGACCGTTACGAGCAGTACTTC. Translating it yields CATSGDRDRYEQYF.

The chain couples TRBV19 to TRBJ2-3; 9 bases agree with TRBD2. The junction had 5 bases not matched to a gene; V was cut back by 9 bases and J by 1 base. Germline-derived CDR1 and CDR2 are LNHDA and SQIVND (reference sequence). The CDR3 consists of 14 residues. This CDR3 is CASSSGGRTDTQYF. The CDR3 DNA follows: TGTGCCAGCAGCAGCGGGGGGCGCACAGATACGCAGTATTTT.

Only one count was recorded for this clonotype. The chain joins TRBV18 to TRBJ2-7, with a tentative D call TRBD1 (6 bases). The V end lost 1 base, the J end lost 0 bases, and 13 bases lay between the germline ends. The CDR3 spans 16 residues. Germline loops: CDR1 KGHSH, CDR2 LQKENI. Here the CDR3 reads CASSPLPGHSSYEQYF. CDR3 DNA: TGTGCCAGCTCACCACTTCCGGGACACAGCTCCTACGAGCAGTACTTC.

The chain couples TRBV2 to TRBJ1-5; maybe TRBD1 (6 bases). V gave up 4 bases and J gave up 0 bases, with 10 bases separating them. The CDR3 runs to 15 residues. The germline V gene encodes CDR1 SNHLY and CDR2 FYNNEI. The CDR3 here is CASSGHRDSNQPQHF. The CDR3 nucleotides are TGTGCCAGCAGTGGTCACAGGGATAGCAATCAGCCCCAGCATTTT.

This clonotype was seen only a few times. The rearrangement joins TRBV27 to TRBJ2-6; 11 bases map to TRBD1. Germline CDR1 is MNHEY and CDR2 is SMNVEV (reference sequence). CDR3 size: 19 residues. The junction had 12 bases not matched to a gene; V was cut back by 7 bases and J by 1 base. The CDR3 reads CASTTTPGTGGSGANVLTF. The CDR3 DNA is TGTGCCAGCACCACTACCCCCGGGACAGGGGGATCTGGGGCCAACGTCCTGACTTTC.

In this sample, this clonotype turned up many times. The chain has TRBV19 and TRBJ2-5; TRBD2 matches at 7 bases. Germline CDR1 LNHDA, CDR2 SQIVND (reference sequence). J gave up 1 base and V 6 bases, and 2 bases lay outside the gene matches. The CDR3 runs to 13 residues. CDR3 loop: CASSERGQETQYF. CDR3 bases: TGTGCCAGTAGCGAGCGGGGCCAAGAGACCCAGTACTTC.

This clonotype appeared a few times. The V gene is TRBV11-2, the J gene TRBJ2-3; perhaps TRBD2 as D (5 bases). This CDR3 is built from 14 residues. Germline V gene data show CDR1 as SGHAT and CDR2 as FQNNGV. The V end lost 5 bases, the J end lost 4 bases, and 13 bases lay between the germline ends. The CDR3 here is CASSGSGGADTQYF. The CDR3 nucleotides read TGTGCCAGCAGCGGGAGCGGTGGGGCAGATACGCAGTATTTT.